What follows describes a single T cell receptor beta chain. The sample is drawn from a study of patients with pleural tuberculosis. TCRdb called the reads again in MiXCR, with one record for every CDR3 protein. The repertoire holds 29,000 or so distinct CDR3 sequences, with over 15% as singletons. Germline trimming cut 2 bases from V and 7 bases from J; bases unmatched to any gene: 7. The CDR3 runs 14 residues. Germline CDR1 and CDR2: ENHRY and SYGVKD. The receptor comes from a human donor with pleural tuberculosis. The chain combines TRBV10-3 with TRBJ2-7; 8 nucleotides match TRBD1. Sequencing was carried out using peripheral blood. The CDR3 DNA sequence: TGTGCCATCAGTGAGATGGCAGGGGGCCATGAGCAGTACTTC. This gives the protein CAISEMAGGHEQYF.